This T cell receptor (beta chain) was identified in a study of long-term antiretroviral therapy in people with HIV. The run of the v3.0 immunoSEQ assay was at survey level. Assay: immunoSEQ multiplex PCR; the TCRdb copy retains only in-frame clones and omits some. The sample carries 15,000 to 20,000 clones, 80% to 90% recorded once. Participants who had HIV were, without exception, treated in the United States. The CDR3 totals 14 residues. V was cut by 5 bases and J by 3 bases, with 13 bases left in between. CDR1 and CDR2 (germline): KGHSH, LQKENI. Of note for this clone: No antigen is known for it.

General study findings and limits: Dominant in the repertoire at all time points were clones expanded before ART. The study found that diversity rose after ART but stayed below transplant donor controls. Neither ART adherence, viral resistance nor therapy changes were documented.

The rearrangement uses TRBV18 and TRBJ2-5; possibly TRBD2 for D (5 bases). The source was unsorted PBMCs, collected 0.3 years after starting antiretroviral therapy. The TCR sequence derives from a man aged 18 to 29 with HIV. CDR3 sequence: CASSKTTREETQYF. In DNA, the CDR3 is TGTGCCAGCTCAAAGACAACGAGGGAAGAGACCCAGTACTTC.